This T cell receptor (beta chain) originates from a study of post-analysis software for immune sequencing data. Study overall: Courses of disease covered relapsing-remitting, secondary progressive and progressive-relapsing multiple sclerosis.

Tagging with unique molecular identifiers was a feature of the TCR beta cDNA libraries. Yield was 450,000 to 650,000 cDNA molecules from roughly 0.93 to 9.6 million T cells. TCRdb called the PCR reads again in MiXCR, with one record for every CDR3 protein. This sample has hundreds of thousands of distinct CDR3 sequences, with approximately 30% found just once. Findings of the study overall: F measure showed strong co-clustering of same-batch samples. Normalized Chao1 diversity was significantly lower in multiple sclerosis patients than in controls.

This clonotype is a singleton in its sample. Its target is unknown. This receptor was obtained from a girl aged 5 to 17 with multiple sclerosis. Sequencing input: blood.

Here the CDR3 reads CASTPDRGRDTQYF. The CDR3 nucleotides are TGTGCCAGCACCCCGGACAGGGGGAGGGACACTCAGTACTTC. The chain has TRBV28 and TRBJ2-4; 10 nucleotides match TRBD1. CDR3 length equals 14 residues. Trimming took 7 bases from V and 12 from J; bases not matched to a gene: 12. CDR1 and CDR2 (germline): MDHEN, SYDVKM.